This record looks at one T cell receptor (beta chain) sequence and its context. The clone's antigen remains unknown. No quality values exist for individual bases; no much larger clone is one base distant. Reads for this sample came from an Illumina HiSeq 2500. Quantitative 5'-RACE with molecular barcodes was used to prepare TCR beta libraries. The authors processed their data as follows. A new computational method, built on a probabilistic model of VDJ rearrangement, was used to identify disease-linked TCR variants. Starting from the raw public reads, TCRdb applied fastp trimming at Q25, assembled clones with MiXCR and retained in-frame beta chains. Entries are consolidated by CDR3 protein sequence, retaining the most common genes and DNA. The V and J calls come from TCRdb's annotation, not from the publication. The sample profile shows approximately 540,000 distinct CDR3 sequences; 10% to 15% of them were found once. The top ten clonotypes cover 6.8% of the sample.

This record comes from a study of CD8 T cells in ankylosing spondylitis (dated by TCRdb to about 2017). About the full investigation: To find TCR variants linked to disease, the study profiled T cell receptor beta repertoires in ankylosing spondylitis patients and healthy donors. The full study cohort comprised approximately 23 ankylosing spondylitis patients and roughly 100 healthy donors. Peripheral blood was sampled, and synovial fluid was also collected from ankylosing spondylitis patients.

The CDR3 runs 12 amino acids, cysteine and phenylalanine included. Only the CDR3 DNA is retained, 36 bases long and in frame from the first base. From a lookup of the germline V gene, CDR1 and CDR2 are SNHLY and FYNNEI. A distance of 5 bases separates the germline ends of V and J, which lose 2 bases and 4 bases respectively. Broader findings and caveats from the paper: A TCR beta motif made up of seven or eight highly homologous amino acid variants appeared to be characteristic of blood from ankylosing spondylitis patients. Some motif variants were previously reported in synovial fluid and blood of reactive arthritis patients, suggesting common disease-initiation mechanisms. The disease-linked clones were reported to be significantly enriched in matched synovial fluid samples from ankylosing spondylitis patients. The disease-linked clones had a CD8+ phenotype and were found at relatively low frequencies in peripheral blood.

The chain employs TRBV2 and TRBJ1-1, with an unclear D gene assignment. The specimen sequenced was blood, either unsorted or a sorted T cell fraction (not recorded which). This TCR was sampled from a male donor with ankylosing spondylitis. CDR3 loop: CASSELRTEAFF. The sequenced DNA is TGTGCCAGCAGTGAATTACGCACTGAAGCTTTCTTT.